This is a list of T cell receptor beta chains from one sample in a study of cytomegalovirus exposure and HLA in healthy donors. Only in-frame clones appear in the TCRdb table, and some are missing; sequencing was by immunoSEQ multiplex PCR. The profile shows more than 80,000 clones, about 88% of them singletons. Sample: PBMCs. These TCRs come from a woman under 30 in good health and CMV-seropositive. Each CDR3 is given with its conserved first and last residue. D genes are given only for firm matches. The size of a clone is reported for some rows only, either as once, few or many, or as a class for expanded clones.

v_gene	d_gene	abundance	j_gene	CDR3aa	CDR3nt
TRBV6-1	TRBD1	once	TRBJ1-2	CASSEQGARGYTF	TGTGCCAGCAGTGAACAGGGGGCGCGGGGCTACACCTTC
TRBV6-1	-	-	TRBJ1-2	CASSEDLGGSNYGYTF	TGTGCCAGCAGTGAAGACCTGGGGGGGAGTAACTATGGCTACACCTTC
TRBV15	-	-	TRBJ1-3	CATSRDQANTIYF	TGTGCCACCAGCAGAGATCAGGCGAACACCATATATTTT
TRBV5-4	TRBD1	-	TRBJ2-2	CASSMGQGYTGELFF	TGTGCCAGCAGCATGGGACAGGGCTACACCGGGGAGCTGTTTTTT
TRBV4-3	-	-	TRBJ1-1	CASSQARGGFEAFF	TGCGCCAGCAGCCAAGCCAGAGGAGGATTTGAAGCTTTCTTT
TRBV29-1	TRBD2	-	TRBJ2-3	CSVRLAGRTDTQYF	TGCAGCGTAAGACTAGCGGGTAGAACAGATACGCAGTATTTT
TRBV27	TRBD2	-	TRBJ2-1	CASSAGGSSYNEQFF	TGTGCCAGCAGTGCGGGGGGGAGCTCCTACAATGAGCAGTTCTTC
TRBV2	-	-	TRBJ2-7	CASSYDSLLPYEQYF	TGTGCCAGCAGTTACGACAGCCTGCTTCCCTACGAGCAGTACTTC
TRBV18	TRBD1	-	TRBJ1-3	CASSRGQGTGNTIYF	TGTGCCAGCTCAAGGGGACAGGGGACTGGAAACACCATATATTTT
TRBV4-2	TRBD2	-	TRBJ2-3	CASSQDLSGGITDTQYF	TGTGCCAGCAGCCAAGATCTTAGCGGGGGTATTACAGATACGCAGTATTTT
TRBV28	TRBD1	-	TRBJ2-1	CASSLSGTGGGNEQFF	TGTGCCAGCAGTTTATCGGGGACAGGGGGGGGCAATGAGCAGTTCTTC
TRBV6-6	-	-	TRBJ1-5	CASGGTYSNQPQHF	TGTGCCAGCGGCGGGACTTATAGCAATCAGCCCCAGCATTTT
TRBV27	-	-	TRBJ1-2	CASSLSSTGNYGYTF	TGTGCCAGCAGTTTATCGAGTACAGGGAACTATGGCTACACCTTC
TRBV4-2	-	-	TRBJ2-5	CASSQGQLAKETQYF	TGTGCCAGCAGCCAAGGGCAACTAGCCAAAGAGACCCAGTACTTC
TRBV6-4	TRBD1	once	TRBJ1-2	CATTSGTGYRSYGYTF	TGTGCCACCACTTCCGGGACAGGGTATCGCTCCTATGGCTACACCTTC
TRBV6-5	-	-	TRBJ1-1	CASSNPTTGTEAFF	TGTGCCAGCAGTAACCCCACGACGGGCACTGAAGCTTTCTTT
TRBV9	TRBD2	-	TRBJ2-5	CASSSSGGPQETQYF	TGTGCCAGCAGCAGTAGCGGGGGGCCCCAAGAGACCCAGTACTTC
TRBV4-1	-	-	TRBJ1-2	CASSQETVSNYGYTF	TGCGCCAGCAGCCAAGAGACAGTATCTAACTATGGCTACACCTTC
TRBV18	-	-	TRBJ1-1	CASSNRADMNTEAFF	TGTGCCAGCTCAAACAGGGCTGACATGAACACTGAAGCTTTCTTT
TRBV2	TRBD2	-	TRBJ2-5	CASLVSGGGQETQYF	TGTGCCAGCTTGGTTAGCGGGGGGGGGCAAGAGACCCAGTACTTC
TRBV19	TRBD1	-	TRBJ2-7	CASSPGTGLGEQYF	TGTGCCAGTAGTCCCGGGACAGGTCTCGGCGAGCAGTACTTC
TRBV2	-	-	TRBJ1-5	CASSDTRSNQPQHF	TGTGCCAGCAGTGATACGAGGAGCAATCAGCCCCAGCATTTT
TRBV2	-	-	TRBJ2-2	CASTETNTGELFF	TGTGCCAGCACAGAAACGAACACCGGGGAGCTGTTTTTT
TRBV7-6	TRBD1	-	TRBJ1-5	CASSLGQGNQPQHF	TGTGCCAGCAGCTTAGGACAGGGTAATCAGCCCCAGCATTTT
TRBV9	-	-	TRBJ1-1	CASSAQGTEAFF	TGTGCCAGCAGCGCGCAGGGTACTGAAGCTTTCTTT
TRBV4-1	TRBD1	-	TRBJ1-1	CASSHRQGMNTEAFF	TGCGCCAGCAGCCATAGACAGGGGATGAACACTGAAGCTTTCTTT
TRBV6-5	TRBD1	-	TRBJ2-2	CASSRQGAGELFF	TGTGCCAGCAGTCGACAGGGGGCCGGGGAGCTGTTTTTT
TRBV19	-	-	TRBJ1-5	CASSLSGGADSNQPQHF	TGTGCCAGTAGTCTCTCTGGGGGGGCTGATAGCAATCAGCCCCAGCATTTT